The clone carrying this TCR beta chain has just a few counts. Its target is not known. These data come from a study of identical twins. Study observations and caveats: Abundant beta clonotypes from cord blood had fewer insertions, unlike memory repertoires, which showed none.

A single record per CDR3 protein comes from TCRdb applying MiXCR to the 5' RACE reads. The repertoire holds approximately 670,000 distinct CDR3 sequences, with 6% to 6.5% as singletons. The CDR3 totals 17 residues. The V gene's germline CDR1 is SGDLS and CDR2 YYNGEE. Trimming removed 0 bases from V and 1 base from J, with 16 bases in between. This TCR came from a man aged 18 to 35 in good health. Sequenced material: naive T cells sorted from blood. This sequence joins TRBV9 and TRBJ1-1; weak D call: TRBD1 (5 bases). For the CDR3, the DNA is TGTGCCAGCAGCGTAGGAAGGGGCAGACAGACGAACACTGAAGCTTTCTTT. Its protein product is CASSVGRGRQTNTEAFF. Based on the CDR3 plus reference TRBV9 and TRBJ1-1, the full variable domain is DSGVTQTPKHLITATGQRVTLRCSPRSGDLSVYWYQQSLDQGLQFLIQYYNGEERAKGNILERFSAQQFPDLHSELNLSSLELGDSALYFCASSVGRGRQTNTEAFFGQGTRLTVV.